These 14 T cell receptor beta chains were sequenced from one sample in a study of blood T cell repertoires in COVID-19 (TCRdb year 2020). To prepare the library, the immunoSEQ multiplex PCR assay was applied. The table was pulled from immuneACCESS by TCRdb, which kept in-frame rearrangements only. Such tables lose some clones; where checked, under half of the loss comes from unresolved V genes, and the rest has no known cause. For this sample the table gives roughly 240,000 clones, of which about 91% were detected only once. Around 2.6% of the sample goes to the ten largest clones. The material sequenced was PBMCs or T cells enriched from blood (not recorded which). Receptors were obtained from a woman aged 25 to 39 with acute COVID-19.

The rearrangement uses TRBV29-1 and TRBJ1-1, with 9 positions matching TRBD1. V was pared by 7 bases and J by 1 base, with 4 bases of the junction left unmatched. There are 13 residues in the CDR3. Germline CDR1 SQVTM, CDR2 ANQGSEA. The CDR3 protein is CSAGQGANTEAFF. The CDR3 coding sequence is TGCAGCGCGGGACAGGGAGCGAACACTGAAGCTTTCTTT.

The V and J genes are TRBV19 and TRBJ2-1, with 10 bases that match TRBD1. The CDR3 runs to 17 residues. Germline trimming cut 6 bases from V and 0 bases from J; bases unmatched to any gene: 8. Germline CDR1 reads LNHDA; CDR2 reads SQIVND (reference sequence). The CDR3 spells CASSSDRGFPSYNEQFF. CDR3 nucleotide sequence: TGTGCCAGTAGCTCGGACAGGGGGTTCCCCTCCTACAATGAGCAGTTCTTC. The whole variable domain, filled in from reference TRBV19 and TRBJ2-1, reads DGGITQSPKYLFRKEGQNVTLSCEQNLNHDAMYWYRQDPGQGLRLIYYSQIVNDFQKGDIAEGYSVSREKKESFPLTVTSAQKNPTAFYLCASSSDRGFPSYNEQFFGPGTRLTVL.

Here the CDR3 reads CSGRQGAQNEQFF. CDR3 sequence (DNA): TGCAGCGGGCGACAGGGGGCGCAAAATGAGCAGTTCTTC. The chain combines TRBV29-1 with TRBJ2-1, with 10 bases matching TRBD1. Trimming at V came to 7 bases and at J to 7 bases, leaving 7 bases not matched to a gene. Germline CDR1 is SQVTM and CDR2 is ANQGSEA. CDR3 length: 13 amino acids.

The chain joins TRBV12-3 or TRBV12-4 to TRBJ2-7; D is undetermined. V lost 0 bases and J 0 bases, leaving 3 bases between the germline ends. This CDR3 is 13 amino acids long. The CDR3 reads CASSLASSYEQYF. CDR3 bases: TGTGCCAGCAGTTTAGCCAGCTCCTACGAGCAGTACTTC.

V and J are TRBV19 and TRBJ1-5; 10 bases are a match to TRBD1. CDR1 and CDR2 from the germline V gene are LNHDA and SQIVND (reference sequence). This CDR3 contains 18 residues. J lost 9 bases, V lost 1 base, and 15 bases had no gene match. The CDR3 nucleotides read TGTGCCAGTAGTATAGGCCCCCCCGGCGGACAGGGGGGGAGGCCCCAGCATTTT. Its translation: CASSIGPPGGQGGRPQHF.

This chain connects TRBV12-5 to TRBJ2-7, with 10 positions matching TRBD1. The CDR3 covers 14 residues. V lost 4 bases and J lost 6; bases outside the gene matches: 6. Looked up from germline, CDR1 is LGHNT and CDR2 is FRNRAP. The CDR3, as DNA: TGTGCTAGTGGTTGGACAGGGGGTTCGGGCGAGCAGTACTTC. Translated: CASGWTGGSGEQYF.

The chain joins TRBV7-2 to TRBJ1-2; 9 bases map to TRBD1. J lost 7 bases, V lost 5 bases, and 5 bases had no gene match. CDR1 and CDR2 (germline): SGHTA, FQGNSA. CDR3 length: 13 residues. CDR3 residues: CASSPTGGRGYTF. The CDR3 bases are TGTGCCAGCAGCCCGACAGGGGGTCGTGGCTACACCTTC.

This chain uses TRBV27 with TRBJ1-2; 7 bases are a match to TRBD1. The CDR3 length is 13 residues. Germline V gene data show CDR1 as MNHEY and CDR2 as SMNVEV (reference sequence). V trimming: 7 bases; J trimming: 5 bases; junction bases outside the gene matches: 7. Here the CDR3 reads CASKEGALYGYTF. CDR3 coding DNA: TGTGCCAGCAAGGAGGGGGCCCTATATGGCTACACCTTC.

V is TRBV6-5 and J is TRBJ2-1, with D possibly matching TRBD1 (5 bases). Germline CDR1 reads MNHEY; CDR2 reads SVGAGI. The CDR3 runs to 15 residues. V gave up 6 bases and J gave up 3 bases, with 15 bases separating them. The CDR3 bases are TGTGCCAGCAGCCGAGGTCCAGGGCGCTACAATGAGCAGTTCTTC. Its translation is CASSRGPGRYNEQFF.

The genes are TRBV19 and TRBJ1-6; 7 bases agree with TRBD1. V shed 3 bases, J shed 8 bases, and the junction held 7 bases outside the gene matches. The CDR3 is made up of 15 amino acids. CDR1 LNHDA and CDR2 SQIVND come from the germline V gene (reference sequence). The CDR3 region has the DNA TGTGCCAGTAGTATGGGGGCAGGGGGACATTCACCCCTCCACTTT. This gives the protein CASSMGAGGHSPLHF.

The genes are TRBV5-1 and TRBJ1-2; D not certain. Germline assignment: CDR1 SGHRS and CDR2 YFSETQ. The CDR3 consists of 15 residues. With 0 bases removed from V and 2 bases from J, the gap between germline ends came to 11 bases. The CDR3 coding sequence is TGCGCCAGCAGCTTGGCAGCGAACCCGAACTATGGCTACACCTTC. Translation gives CASSLAANPNYGYTF.

V gene TRBV11-2 combines with J gene TRBJ2-7; 9 nucleotides line up with TRBD1. This CDR3 has 14 residues. The V segment lost 8 bases and the J segment 2 bases; nucleotides outside the gene matches: 7. CDR1 is SGHAT and CDR2 is FQNNGV in the germline V gene. The CDR3 here is CASAPGTGTYEQYF. The CDR3, as DNA: TGTGCCAGCGCCCCCGGGACAGGGACCTACGAGCAGTACTTC.

The V gene is TRBV7-9, the J gene TRBJ2-1; 7 bases map to TRBD1. The germline gives CDR1 SEHNR, CDR2 FQNEAQ (reference sequence). The CDR3 is 12 residues long. J was trimmed by 7 bases and V by 5 bases; bases with no gene match: 2. CDR3 DNA sequence: TGTGCCAGCAGCAGACAGGGAAATGAGCAGTTCTTC. This codes for CASSRQGNEQFF.

The chain recombines TRBV6-5 with TRBJ1-5, with unresolved D. The V gene lost 4 bases and the J gene lost 2 bases, with 9 bases spanning the gap. The CDR3 has 14 amino acids. Germline CDR1 and CDR2: MNHEY and SVGAGI. CDR3 in DNA: TGTGCCAGCAGTTCTCCGGAGGGCAATCAGCCCCAGCATTTT. Amino acids: CASSSPEGNQPQHF.